This is a list of T cell receptor beta chains from one sample in a study of Graves' ophthalmopathy and Graves' hyperthyroidism. One entry per CDR3 protein, called by TCRdb with MiXCR from the multiplex PCR reads. The top ten hold around 47% of the sample, which has 200,000 to 250,000 distinct CDR3 sequences, around 50% seen once. Sequencing was done on a sample of peripheral blood. Source of these receptors: an adult man with Graves' ophthalmopathy. The CDR3 runs from the conserved cysteine through the conserved F or W. The D gene is left open where the match is weak. Only part of the rows carry a size: once, few, many, or a class if the clone is expanded.

J | V | size | D | DNA | CDR3
TRBJ1-1 | TRBV9 | . | . | TGTGCCAGCAGCATCCGACAGGACAGATCTGAAGCTTTCTTT | CASSIRQDRSEAFF
TRBJ1-1 | TRBV5-1 | . | TRBD1 | TGCGCCAGCAGCAAGGACAGGGCCCTTATGAACACTGAAGCTTTCTTT | CASSKDRALMNTEAFF
TRBJ2-7 | TRBV10-2 | . | . | TGCGCCAGCAGTACCGGGACATCCAAATACGAGCAGTACTTC | CASSTGTSKYEQYF
TRBJ2-7 | TRBV7-6 | many | TRBD1 | TGTGCCAGCAGCCTCAGGACAGGGTCCTACGAGCAGTACTTC | CASSLRTGSYEQYF
TRBJ1-1 | TRBV10-3 | . | . | TGTGCCATCAGTGAGTCACGGGGGGTTAACACTGAAGCTTTCTTT | CAISESRGVNTEAFF
TRBJ1-3 | TRBV7-2 | . | . | TGTGCCAGCAGCCCTCGGGACGGGAGCTCTGGAAACACCATATATTTT | CASSPRDGSSGNTIYF
TRBJ2-7 | TRBV20-1 | few | TRBD1 | TGCAGTGCTAGAGACGACAGGGACTACGAGCAGTACTTC | CSARDDRDYEQYF
TRBJ1-1 | TRBV12-3/TRBV12-4 | . | TRBD1 | TGTGCCAGCAAACAGGGGCCCACCACCACTGAAGCTTTCTTT | CASKQGPTTTEAFF
TRBJ1-2 | TRBV20-1 | . | . | TGCAGTGCCCCGCACAAGGGCACGGGCGGCTACACCTTC | CSAPHKGTGGYTF
TRBJ2-6 | TRBV5-1 | . | . | TGTGCCAGCAGCCAAGGGGGAAGGGCCAACGTCCTGACTTTC | CASSQGGRANVLTF
TRBJ2-7 | TRBV9 | . | . | TGTGCCAGCAGCGTGGGGTTGAATTCCTACGAGCAGTACTTC | CASSVGLNSYEQYF
TRBJ2-7 | TRBV10-1 | many | . | TGCGCCAGCTCCAGGGGGACTTCCGAGCAGTACTTC | CASSRGTSEQYF
TRBJ2-2 | TRBV7-9 | . | . | TGTGCCAGCAGCCCCATGCGGAGCGGGGAGCTGTTTTTT | CASSPMRSGELFF
TRBJ2-2 | TRBV7-2 | . | . | TGTGCCAGCAGCTTAAGGACTACGAACACCGGGGAGCTGTTTTTT | CASSLRTTNTGELFF
TRBJ2-5 | TRBV7-7 | few | . | TGTGCTAGCAGCTTAGACAGGAGGGAGACCCAGTACTTC | CASSLDRRETQYF
TRBJ1-1 | TRBV9 | . | . | TGTGCCAGCAGCGTAATGGCCTACACTGAAGCTTTCTTT | CASSVMAYTEAFF
TRBJ2-7 | TRBV29-1 | . | . | TGCAGCGTTGCAGGGGCGGGCGAGCAGTACTTC | CSVAGAGEQYF
TRBJ1-6 | TRBV12-3/TRBV12-4 | once | . | TGTGCCAGCAGACTATCGAATAGTAATTCACCCCCCCACTTT | CASRLSNSNSPPHF
TRBJ2-3 | TRBV7-9 | . | . | TGTGCCAGCAGCCCGCCGGACAGTCCCGGAGATACGCAGTATTTT | CASSPPDSPGDTQYF
TRBJ2-2 | TRBV11-1 | . | . | TGTGCCAGCAGCGTAACGGGTAGTCAAATCAACACCGGGGAGCTGTTTTTT | CASSVTGSQINTGELFF
TRBJ1-2 | TRBV20-1 | . | . | TGCAGTGCTAGTCAGGCCAATACTGCCTATGGCTACACCTTC | CSASQANTAYGYTF
TRBJ2-5 | TRBV12-3/TRBV12-4 | . | TRBD2 | TGTGCCAGCAGTTTAAGCGGGAGGGCCTTAGAGACCCAGTACTTC | CASSLSGRALETQYF
TRBJ2-5 | TRBV2 | few | . | TGTGCCAGCAGTACCACAGGAATTGACGAGACCCAGTACTTC | CASSTTGIDETQYF
TRBJ1-5 | TRBV29-1 | few | . | TGCAGCGTTGCGTCCGGGCATAGCAATCAGCCCCAGCATTTT | CSVASGHSNQPQHF
TRBJ1-1 | TRBV10-3 | many | . | TGTGCCATCAGCCTGACAGGTTGGAACACTGAAGCTTTCTTT | CAISLTGWNTEAFF
TRBJ1-4 | TRBV7-9 | . | . | TGTGCCAGCAGCTGGGAAAATGGAAAACTGTTTTTT | CASSWENGKLFF
TRBJ2-7 | TRBV5-1 | few | . | TGCGCCAGCAGCGAAAGAGGGGGTTTGGCCTACGAGCAGTACTTC | CASSERGGLAYEQYF
TRBJ2-7 | TRBV29-1 | few | . | TGCAGCGTTCGTTGGGGGCCGAGCTCCTACGAGCAGTACTTC | CSVRWGPSSYEQYF
TRBJ2-2 | TRBV12-3/TRBV12-4 | . | . | TGTGCCAGCAGTTTGGCGGCGTACACCGGGGGGCTGTTTTTT | CASSLAAYTGGLFF
TRBJ1-5 | TRBV20-1 | many | . | TGCAGTGCTCCTAGGGGGGGCGCAGGATACAATCAGCCCCAGCATTTT | CSAPRGGAGYNQPQHF
TRBJ2-6 | TRBV14 | . | . | TGTGCCAGCAGCCTATTACAGGTCTCTGGGGCCAACGTCCTGACTTTC | CASSLLQVSGANVLTF
TRBJ1-5 | TRBV9 | . | . | TGTGCCAGCAGCTTAGCGGGGCCAGGGAGAAGCAATCAGCCCCAGCATTTT | CASSLAGPGRSNQPQHF
TRBJ1-1 | TRBV29-1 | . | . | TGCAGCACTCTCGGGGCGATGAACACTGAAGCTTTCTTT | CSTLGAMNTEAFF
TRBJ1-2 | TRBV10-3 | many | . | TGTGCCATCAGTGAGGGGGGGTACGATGGCTACACCTTC | CAISEGGYDGYTF
TRBJ2-7 | TRBV7-3 | few | TRBD2 | TGTGCCAGCAGCCCCGGACTAGCGGGAGGGTTCCCCTACGAGCAGTACTTC | CASSPGLAGGFPYEQYF
TRBJ2-5 | TRBV2 | . | . | TGTGCCAGCAGTGAAGTAAGAAAAGGCCAAGAGACCCAGTACTTC | CASSEVRKGQETQYF
TRBJ1-1 | TRBV5-5 | . | . | TGTGCCAGCAGCCCCGGCGGGGGGCGGGCCGAAGCTTTCTTT | CASSPGGGRAEAFF
TRBJ2-5 | TRBV27 | . | . | TGTGCCAGCAGTCCGGCTCTGTACCAAGAGACCCAGTACTTC | CASSPALYQETQYF
TRBJ1-5 | TRBV5-1 | few | . | TGCGCCAGCAGCTTGGGGGAGGGTCAGCCCCAGCATTTT | CASSLGEGQPQHF
TRBJ2-7 | TRBV7-9 | . | . | TGCGCCAGCAGCCCTGAACGGACTTACGAGCAGTACTTC | CASSPERTYEQYF
TRBJ2-7 | TRBV7-9 | once | . | TGTGCCAGCAGCTTAAGGTGGGGTCACGAGCAGTACTTC | CASSLRWGHEQYF
TRBJ2-7 | TRBV29-1 | . | . | TGCAGCGTTGGCCGGGAAGGGGTAGGCGAGCAGTACTTC | CSVGREGVGEQYF
TRBJ2-5 | TRBV6-1 | . | . | TGTGCCAGCAGAGGACCCGGGGAGACCCAGTACTTC | CASRGPGETQYF
TRBJ2-5 | TRBV12-3/TRBV12-4 | . | TRBD1 | TGTGCTAGTGGCCTGGACAGGGGTACAGAGACCCAGTACTTC | CASGLDRGTETQYF
TRBJ1-1 | TRBV6-1 | few | . | TGTGCCAGCAGTTACTCTATGAGGACTGAAGCTTTCTTT | CASSYSMRTEAFF
TRBJ2-5 | TRBV12-3/TRBV12-4 | few | TRBD1 | TGTGCCAGCAGTCGGACAGGGCCACGGGAGACCCAGTACTTC | CASSRTGPRETQYF
TRBJ1-1 | TRBV7-2 | many | TRBD1 | TGTGCCAGCAGCTTCTTAGGACAGGGGGCTAGCACTGAAGCTTTCTTT | CASSFLGQGASTEAFF
TRBJ1-6 | TRBV9 | . | TRBD1 | TGTGCCAGCAGCCAAGAAGGGACAGAGGGGTCCTATAATTCACCCCTCCACTTT | CASSQEGTEGSYNSPLHF
TRBJ2-2 | TRBV12-3/TRBV12-4 | . | . | TGTGCCAGCAGTTCCCTAGACACCGGGGAGCTGTTTTTT | CASSSLDTGELFF
TRBJ2-7 | TRBV10-3 | . | . | TGTGCCATCAGTGAGTCGAAGGAGGCTGAGCAGTACTTC | CAISESKEAEQYF
TRBJ2-2 | TRBV24-1 | once | TRBD1 | TGTGCCACCAGTGATGGACCGGGACAGGGGGCAGCCGGGGAGCTGTTTTTT | CATSDGPGQGAAGELFF
TRBJ1-2 | TRBV24-1 | . | . | TGTGCCACCAGTGATCGGGACGGTGGTGGCTACACCTTC | CATSDRDGGGYTF
TRBJ2-7 | TRBV29-1 | many | . | TGCAGCGATCGAAGGGAGATCTACGAGCAGTACTTC | CSDRREIYEQYF